The present entry profiles one TCR beta chain with its context. The data belong to a study of blood T cells in healthy people across ages. Between the trimmed V and J ends, which lost 6 bases and 6 bases, there was a span of 17 bases. Germline V gene data show CDR1 as SQVTM and CDR2 as ANQGSEA. CDR3 length: 13 amino acids. It was with a sample-barcoded 5' primer and a J-beta primer mix that a second PCR of roughly 7 to 12 cycles was run. TCRdb recomputed calls from the 5' RACE reads with MiXCR, one row per CDR3 protein. The sample yields around 990,000 distinct CDR3 sequences, around 27% seen once. These sequences were also reported in another study, on T cells of mothers and their children. That study reports: Using roughly 1.4 ug per 15 ul, all extracted RNA underwent cDNA synthesis.

The chain couples TRBV29-1 to TRBJ1-2; D may be TRBD1 (6 bases). The source material was blood. The source is a girl aged 2 to 9 in good health. CDR3 bases: TGCAGCGTCCCGGAGGGGGGTATCGATGGCTACACCTTC. It codes for CSVPEGGIDGYTF.